The 24 T cell receptor beta chains presented below share a single source sample, sequenced in a study of cytomegalovirus exposure and HLA in healthy donors. Only in-frame clones appear in the TCRdb table, and some are missing; sequencing was by immunoSEQ multiplex PCR. The sample lists roughly 220,000 clones; approximately 80% were seen once. Specimen: PBMCs. The receptor set was obtained from a woman in her thirties in good health and CMV-seropositive.

This chain connects TRBV11-3 to TRBJ2-2; D is ambiguous. This CDR3 contains 15 residues. V was clipped by 1 base and J by 4 bases, with 10 bases between them. Germline-derived CDR1 and CDR2 are SGHNT and YENEEA. The CDR3 sequence: CASSLVGTVTGELFF. The CDR3 DNA follows: TGTGCCAGCAGCTTAGTGGGTACAGTCACCGGGGAGCTGTTTTTT. Together with reference TRBV11-3 and TRBJ2-2, the CDR3 gives the full variable domain: EAGVVQSPRYKIIEKKQPVAFWCNPISGHNTLYWYLQNLGQGPELLIRYENEEAVDDSQLPKDRFSAERLKGVDSTLKIQPAELGDSAVYLCASSLVGTVTGELFFGEGSRLTVL.

This clone was recorded once. The V gene is TRBV7-3, the J gene TRBJ1-2; D possibly corresponds to TRBD1 (6 bases). V lost 5 bases to trimming and J lost 7 bases, with 14 bases between them. The CDR3 is 13 residues long. From germline, CDR1 is SGHTA and CDR2 FQGTGA. The CDR3 sequence is CASSRLGAGGYTF. In DNA form, the CDR3 reads TGTGCCAGCAGCCGACTGGGGGCGGGTGGCTACACCTTC.

This clone was seen more than once but under ten times. The V and J genes are TRBV7-9 and TRBJ1-2; D is ambiguous. This CDR3 is 15 amino acids long. From germline, CDR1 is SEHNR and CDR2 FQNEAQ (reference sequence). Trimming left V 6 bases short and J 1 base short, with 15 bases between. CDR3 in DNA: TGTGCCAGCAGTCAGAGAGACCTGCTTAACTATGGCTACACCTTC. Its protein product is CASSQRDLLNYGYTF.

This sequence joins TRBV5-1 and TRBJ1-3, with D unresolved. The CDR3 extends over 16 amino acids. CDR1 and CDR2 (germline): SGHRS, YFSETQ. V shed 4 bases and J shed 2 bases, with 16 bases lying between them. The CDR3 reads CASSLQMGSPGNTIYF. The CDR3, as DNA: TGCGCCAGCAGCCTCCAGATGGGCTCGCCTGGAAACACCATATATTTT.

V gene TRBV6-4 combines with J gene TRBJ2-7, with TRBD1 identical over 11 bases. Unmatched junction bases numbered 11, after V lost 0 bases and J lost 1 base. CDR1 is MRHNA and CDR2 is SNTAGT in the germline V gene. CDR3 length: 19 amino acids. CDR3 sequence (DNA): TGTGCCAGCAGTGACTCCCCCGGACAGGGGGCCGCCCCATCCTACGAGCAGTACTTC. Its protein is CASSDSPGQGAAPSYEQYF.

V gene TRBV14 combines with J gene TRBJ1-1, with no clear D. V gave up 1 base and J gave up 10 bases, with 16 bases separating them. Germline CDR1 SGHDN, CDR2 FVKESK. This CDR3 has 14 amino acids. The CDR3 DNA reads TGTGCCAGCAGCCAAGCGGGGTTCTTTGGTAGAGCTTTCTTT. This codes for CASSQAGFFGRAFF.

V gene TRBV9 combines with J gene TRBJ2-7, with D possibly being TRBD1 (7 bases). V lost 3 bases to trimming and J lost 6 bases, with 13 bases between them. Germline V gene sequence: CDR1 SGDLS, CDR2 YYNGEE. The CDR3 has 13 amino acids. In nucleotides, the CDR3 is TGTGCCAGCAGCGGACAGGGAGGTGGCGAGCAGTACTTC. It specifies CASSGQGGGEQYF.

The chain recombines TRBV14 with TRBJ1-2; D is undetermined. V shed 3 bases and J shed 10 bases, with 18 bases lying between them. CDR1 is SGHDN, CDR2 FVKESK, per germline. The CDR3 totals 14 residues. The CDR3 DNA sequence: TGTGCCAGCAGCCAGAATCGGGCGACTACGGCCTACACCTTC. This gives the protein CASSQNRATTAYTF.

The chain combines TRBV5-6 with TRBJ2-1; tentatively, D is TRBD2 (6 bases). Trimming removed 0 bases from V and 6 bases from J, with 13 bases in between. This CDR3 has 15 amino acids. Germline V lookup: CDR1 SGHDT, CDR2 YYEEEE. The CDR3 loop reads CASSLGGMTLNEQFF. CDR3 nucleotides: TGTGCCAGCAGCTTGGGCGGGATGACTCTCAATGAGCAGTTCTTC.

This clone was counted once. This chain uses TRBV18 with TRBJ1-2, with TRBD1 matching 9 bases. CDR3 size: 16 residues. Germline V lookup: CDR1 KGHSH, CDR2 LQKENI. Unmatched junction bases numbered 11, after V lost 4 bases and J lost 5 bases. The CDR3, as DNA: TGTGCCAGCTCACTACTACAGGGGGCAAGATGGTATGGCTACACCTTC. This sequence encodes CASSLLQGARWYGYTF.

The CDR3 region has the DNA TGTGCCAGCAGCTCGGGGACAGGGGCGGGCTATGGCTACACCTTC. This gives the protein CASSSGTGAGYGYTF. V usage is TRBV7-2 and J usage is TRBJ1-2; 10 bases match TRBD1. This CDR3 region has 15 residues. Trimming cost V 4 bases and J 4 bases; bases outside gene matches: 6. CDR1 is SGHTA and CDR2 is FQGNSA in the germline V gene.

The chain joins TRBV13 to TRBJ1-1; TRBD1 matches 7 bases. Trimming took 5 bases from V and 2 from J; bases not matched to a gene: 14. The CDR3 covers 17 residues. Germline CDR1 is PRHDT and CDR2 is FYEKMQ (reference sequence). CDR3 loop: CASSRNRGGEPNTEAFF. The CDR3 DNA follows: TGTGCCAGCAGCCGTAACAGGGGAGGTGAGCCTAACACTGAAGCTTTCTTT.

A few counts support this clone. V and J are TRBV4-1 and TRBJ1-1; D perhaps matches TRBD1 (6 bases). This CDR3 is 15 amino acids long. CDR1 and CDR2 from the germline V gene are MGHRA and YSYEKL. V was clipped by 4 bases and J by 0 bases, with 12 bases between them. For the CDR3, the DNA is TGCGCCAGCAGCCGACAGACAGGAGTGAACACTGAAGCTTTCTTT. This encodes CASSRQTGVNTEAFF.

In the case of this clone: Other nucleotide sequences in the sample specify the same CDR3. The V call is TRBV9, the J call TRBJ1-5; D gene unclear. CDR3 length equals 14 residues. Trimming stripped 0 bases from V and 4 bases from J, with 8 bases between. Germline CDR1 is SGDLS and CDR2 is YYNGEE. DNA for the CDR3: TGTGCCAGCAGCGTAGCGGGAGAGAATCAGCCCCAGCATTTT. This codes for CASSVAGENQPQHF.

This chain uses TRBV10-1 with TRBJ2-1, with D maybe TRBD1 (6 bases). The CDR3 is made up of 15 amino acids. The V gene's germline CDR1 is WNHNN and CDR2 SYGVQD (reference sequence). Trimming shortened V by 0 bases and J by 8 bases, and 14 bases separated the two germline ends. Here the CDR3 reads CASSESWQGSYEQFF. The CDR3 region has the DNA TGCGCCAGCAGTGAGTCGTGGCAGGGGAGTTATGAGCAGTTCTTC.

This chain links TRBV11-2 with TRBJ2-7; 8 positions match TRBD1. J was trimmed by 1 base and V by 6 bases; bases with no gene match: 8. CDR1 is SGHAT and CDR2 is FQNNGV in the germline V gene. There are 15 residues in the CDR3. The CDR3 region is CASSSPGQASYEQYF. For the CDR3, the DNA is TGTGCCAGCAGTTCCCCGGGACAGGCTTCCTACGAGCAGTACTTC.

The J gene is TRBJ2-1, the V gene TRBV29-1, with D perhaps assigned TRBD1 or TRBD2 (6 bases each). The CDR3 runs 15 residues. Germline CDR1 is SQVTM and CDR2 is ANQGSEA. V was clipped by 6 bases and J by 0 bases, with 15 bases between them. This CDR3 reads CSVLGGYSSYNEQFF. The DNA of the CDR3 is TGCAGCGTCCTGGGGGGCTACAGCTCCTACAATGAGCAGTTCTTC.

The chain combines TRBV2 with TRBJ2-6; no clear D. This CDR3 region has 15 residues. The V end lost 3 bases, the J end lost 0 bases, and 6 bases lay between the germline ends. CDR1 is SNHLY and CDR2 is FYNNEI in the germline V gene. CDR3 region: CASSEIGSGANVLTF. In DNA, the CDR3 is TGTGCCAGCAGTGAGATAGGCTCTGGGGCCAACGTCCTGACTTTC.

The chain is built from TRBV7-3 and TRBJ2-1, with 7 bases that match TRBD2. V dropped 4 bases and J dropped 5; count of bases not matched to a gene: 2. The length of the CDR3 is 13 residues. Looked up from germline, CDR1 is SGHTA and CDR2 is FQGTGA. DNA for the CDR3: TGTGCCAGCAGCTCGAGCGGGAACAATGAGCAGTTCTTC. It is translated as CASSSSGNNEQFF.

CDR3 region: CAWQSGRHPYEQYF. The CDR3 DNA reads TGTGCCTGGCAGTCGGGACGGCACCCCTACGAGCAGTACTTC. The chain couples TRBV30 to TRBJ2-7; the D gene could be TRBD1 or TRBD2 (5 bases each). There are 14 residues in the CDR3. Germline lookup yields CDR1 GTSNPN and CDR2 SVGIG (reference sequence). The V end lost 5 bases, the J end lost 2 bases, and 16 bases lay between the germline ends.

This clone appeared a few times. V is TRBV5-1 and J is TRBJ2-7; no clear D. The germline V and J ends were trimmed by 0 bases and 0 bases, with 7 bases remaining between them. Looked up from germline, CDR1 is SGHRS and CDR2 is YFSETQ. This CDR3 is 14 amino acids long. The CDR3 loop reads CASSLDGSSYEQYF. The DNA of the CDR3 is TGCGCCAGCAGCTTGGATGGAAGCTCCTACGAGCAGTACTTC.

The rearrangement joins TRBV10-3 to TRBJ2-7; 7 nucleotides match TRBD2. In germline, CDR1 is ENHRY, CDR2 SYGVKD. The CDR3 loop spans 15 amino acids. The V and J ends lost 5 bases and 2 bases, in that order; junction bases with no gene match: 9. This CDR3 reads CAISRAGKTTYEQYF. In nucleotides, the CDR3 is TGTGCCATCAGTCGAGCGGGGAAGACAACCTACGAGCAGTACTTC.

V usage is TRBV6-5 and J usage is TRBJ2-7, with 8 bases aligning to TRBD2. CDR1 and CDR2 (germline): MNHEY, SVGAGI. V was pared by 4 bases and J by 2 bases, with 7 bases of the junction left unmatched. The CDR3 covers 15 residues. CDR3 sequence: CASSSGGGDPYEQYF. The CDR3, as DNA: TGTGCCAGCAGTTCCGGGGGGGGAGACCCCTACGAGCAGTACTTC.

This clone is a singleton in its sample. This chain links TRBV5-1 with TRBJ2-5; D is uncertain. V lost 5 bases and J 1 base, leaving 6 bases between the germline ends. Germline V gene sequence: CDR1 SGHRS, CDR2 YFSETQ. This CDR3 contains 12 residues. The CDR3 nucleotides read TGCGCCAGCAGTCAGACCCAAGAGACCCAGTACTTC. Protein: CASSQTQETQYF.